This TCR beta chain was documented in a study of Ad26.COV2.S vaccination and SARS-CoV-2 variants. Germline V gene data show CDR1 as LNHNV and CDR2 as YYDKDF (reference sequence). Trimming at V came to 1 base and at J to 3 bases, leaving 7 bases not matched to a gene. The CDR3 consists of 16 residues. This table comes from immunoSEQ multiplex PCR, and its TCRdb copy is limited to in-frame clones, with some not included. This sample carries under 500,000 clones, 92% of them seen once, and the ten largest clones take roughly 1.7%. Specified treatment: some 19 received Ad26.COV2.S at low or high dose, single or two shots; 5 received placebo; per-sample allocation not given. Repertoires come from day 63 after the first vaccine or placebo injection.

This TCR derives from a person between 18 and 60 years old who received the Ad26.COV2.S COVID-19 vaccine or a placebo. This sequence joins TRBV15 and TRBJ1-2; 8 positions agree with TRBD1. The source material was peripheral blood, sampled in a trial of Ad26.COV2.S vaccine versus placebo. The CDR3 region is CATSRGPIQGDYGYTF. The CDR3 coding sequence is TGTGCCACCAGCAGAGGCCCCATACAGGGGGACTATGGCTACACCTTC.